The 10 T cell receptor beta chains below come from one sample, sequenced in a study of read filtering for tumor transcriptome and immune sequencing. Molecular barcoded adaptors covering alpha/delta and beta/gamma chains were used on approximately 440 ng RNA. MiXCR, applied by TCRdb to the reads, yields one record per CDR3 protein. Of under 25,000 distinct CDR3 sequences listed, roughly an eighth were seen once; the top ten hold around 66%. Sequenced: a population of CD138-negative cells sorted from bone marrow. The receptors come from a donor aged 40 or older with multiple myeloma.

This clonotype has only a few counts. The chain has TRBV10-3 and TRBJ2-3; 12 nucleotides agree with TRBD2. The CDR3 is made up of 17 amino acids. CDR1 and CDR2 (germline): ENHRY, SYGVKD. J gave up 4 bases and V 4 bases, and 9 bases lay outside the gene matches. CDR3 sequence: CAISGTTSGSISDTQYF. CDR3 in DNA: TGTGCCATCAGTGGGACGACTAGCGGGAGTATTTCAGATACGCAGTATTTT.

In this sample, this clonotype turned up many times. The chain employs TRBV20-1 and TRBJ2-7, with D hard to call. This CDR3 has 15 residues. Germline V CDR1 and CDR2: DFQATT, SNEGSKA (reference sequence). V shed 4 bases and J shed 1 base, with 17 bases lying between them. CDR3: CSANPLASPSYEQYF. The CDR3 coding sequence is TGCAGTGCTAACCCACTGGCGTCACCTTCCTACGAGCAGTACTTC.

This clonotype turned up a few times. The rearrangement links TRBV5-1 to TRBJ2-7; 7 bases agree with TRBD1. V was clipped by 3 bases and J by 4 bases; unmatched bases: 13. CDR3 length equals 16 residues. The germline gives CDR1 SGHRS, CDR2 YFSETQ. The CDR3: CASSWTSGTEKYEQYF. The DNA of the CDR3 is TGCGCCAGCAGCTGGACGTCCGGGACAGAAAAATACGAGCAGTACTTC. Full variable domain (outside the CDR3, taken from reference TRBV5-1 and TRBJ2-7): KAGVTQTPRYLIKTRGQQVTLSCSPISGHRSVSWYQQTPGQGLQFLFEYFSETQRNKGNFPGRFSGRQFSNSRSEMNVSTLELGDSALYLCASSWTSGTEKYEQYFGPGTRLTVT.

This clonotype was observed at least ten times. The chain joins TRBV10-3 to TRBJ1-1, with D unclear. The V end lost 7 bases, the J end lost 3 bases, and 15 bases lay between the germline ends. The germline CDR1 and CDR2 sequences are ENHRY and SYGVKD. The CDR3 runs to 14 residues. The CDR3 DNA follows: TGTGCCATCACCGAAGGGTACGGGGACACTGAAGCTTTCTTT. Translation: CAITEGYGDTEAFF.

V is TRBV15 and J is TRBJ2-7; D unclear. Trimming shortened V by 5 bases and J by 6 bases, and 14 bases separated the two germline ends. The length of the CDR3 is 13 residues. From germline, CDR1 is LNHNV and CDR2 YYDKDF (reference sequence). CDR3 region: CATSGRAYGEQYF. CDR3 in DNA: TGTGCCACCAGCGGTCGGGCATACGGCGAGCAGTACTTC.

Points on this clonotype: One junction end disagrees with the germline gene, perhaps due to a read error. In DNA form, the CDR3 reads TGTGCCAGCAGCGCCGGCGGGGGGGGCGGAATCCACGAGCGGTACTTC. Its protein is CASSAGGGGGIHERYF. The chain links TRBV7-9 to TRBJ2-7; TRBD2 aligns across 9 bases. The CDR3 length is 16 residues. Germline values: CDR1 SEHNR, CDR2 FQNEAQ (reference sequence).

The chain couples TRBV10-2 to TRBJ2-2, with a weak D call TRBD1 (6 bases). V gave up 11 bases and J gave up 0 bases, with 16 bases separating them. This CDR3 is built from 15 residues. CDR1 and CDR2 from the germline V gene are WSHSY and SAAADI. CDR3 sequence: CAGQVGTTNTGELFF. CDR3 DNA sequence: TGCGCCGGCCAAGTAGGGACAACGAACACCGGGGAGCTGTTTTTT.

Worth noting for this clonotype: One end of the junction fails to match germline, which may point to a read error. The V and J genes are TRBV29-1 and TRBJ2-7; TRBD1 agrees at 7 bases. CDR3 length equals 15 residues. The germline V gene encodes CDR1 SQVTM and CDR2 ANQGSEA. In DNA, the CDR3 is TGCGGCGCTCAACGGGGTTGGGGACAGTTCAACGAGCAGTCCTTC. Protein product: CGAQRGWGQFNEQSF.

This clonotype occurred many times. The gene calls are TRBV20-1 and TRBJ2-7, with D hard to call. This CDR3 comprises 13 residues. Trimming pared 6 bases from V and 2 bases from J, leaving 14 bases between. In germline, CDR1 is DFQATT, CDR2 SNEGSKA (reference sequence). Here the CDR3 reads CSALPAFAYEQYF. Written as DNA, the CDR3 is TGCAGTGCCCTACCGGCGTTCGCCTACGAGCAGTACTTC.

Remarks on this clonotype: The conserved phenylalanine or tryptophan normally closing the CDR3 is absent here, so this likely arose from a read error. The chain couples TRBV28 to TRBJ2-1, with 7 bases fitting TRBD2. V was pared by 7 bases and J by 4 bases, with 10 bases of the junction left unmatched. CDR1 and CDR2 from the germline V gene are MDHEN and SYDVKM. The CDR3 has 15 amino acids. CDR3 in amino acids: CASTPGLGSYNEQFS. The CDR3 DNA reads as TGTGCCAGCACCCCCGGACTAGGGTCTTACAATGAGCAGTTCTCC.